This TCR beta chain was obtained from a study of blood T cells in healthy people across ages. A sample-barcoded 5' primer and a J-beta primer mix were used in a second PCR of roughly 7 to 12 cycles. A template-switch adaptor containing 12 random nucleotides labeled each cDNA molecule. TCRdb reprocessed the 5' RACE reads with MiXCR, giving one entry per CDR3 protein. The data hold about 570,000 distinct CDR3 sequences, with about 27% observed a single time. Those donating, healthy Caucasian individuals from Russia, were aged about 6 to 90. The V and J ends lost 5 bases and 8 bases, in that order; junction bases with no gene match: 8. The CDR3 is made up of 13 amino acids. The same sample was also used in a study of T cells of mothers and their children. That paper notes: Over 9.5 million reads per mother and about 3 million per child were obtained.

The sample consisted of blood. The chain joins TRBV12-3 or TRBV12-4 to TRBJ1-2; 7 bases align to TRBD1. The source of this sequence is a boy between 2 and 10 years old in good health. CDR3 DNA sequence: TGTGCCAGCAGTCGACAGGGAATGGAAGGCTACACCTTC. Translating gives CASSRQGMEGYTF.